The TCR beta chain under discussion was sequenced for a study of blood T cells in healthy people across ages. This clonotype has just a few counts. A second PCR, run for about 7 to 11 cycles, used a sample-barcoded 5' primer plus a J-beta primer mix. From the 5' RACE reads, TCRdb called clonotypes with MiXCR, one entry per CDR3 protein. The repertoire holds roughly 800,000 distinct CDR3 sequences, with roughly 34% as singletons. The CDR3 covers 14 residues. The V gene end was trimmed by 6 bases and the J gene end by 11 bases; junction bases not matched to a gene: 13. The TCR sequence derives from a man younger than 35 in good health. The source material was blood. The chain couples TRBV12-3 or TRBV12-4 to TRBJ2-5; 9 bases map to TRBD2. For the CDR3, the DNA is TGTGCCAGCAGCCCCGGGACTAGCAACTATGAGCAGTACTTC. This gives the protein CASSPGTSNYEQYF.